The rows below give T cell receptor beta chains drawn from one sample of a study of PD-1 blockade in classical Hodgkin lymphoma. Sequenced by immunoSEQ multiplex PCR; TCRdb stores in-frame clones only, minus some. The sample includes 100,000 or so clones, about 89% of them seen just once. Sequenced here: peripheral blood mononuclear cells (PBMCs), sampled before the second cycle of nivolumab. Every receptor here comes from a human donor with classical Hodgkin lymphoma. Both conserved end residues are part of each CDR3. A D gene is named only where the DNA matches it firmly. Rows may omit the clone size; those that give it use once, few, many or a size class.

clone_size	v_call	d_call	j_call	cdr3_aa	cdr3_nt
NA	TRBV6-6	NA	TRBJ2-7	CASSTGGPAYEQYF	TGTGCCAGCAGTACCGGGGGCCCCGCCTACGAGCAGTACTTC
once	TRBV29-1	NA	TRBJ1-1	CSVQLAELGASTEAFF	TGCAGCGTCCAGTTGGCCGAGCTGGGGGCAAGCACTGAAGCTTTCTTT
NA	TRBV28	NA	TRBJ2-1	CASRTTSSNEQFF	TGTGCCAGCAGGACAACTAGCTCCAATGAGCAGTTCTTC
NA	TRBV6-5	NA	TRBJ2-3	CASRTAGSTDTQYF	TGTGCCAGCAGAACAGCGGGTAGCACAGATACGCAGTATTTT
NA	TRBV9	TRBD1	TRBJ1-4	CASSVGQGAAKLFF	TGTGCCAGCAGCGTAGGTCAGGGGGCGGCTAAACTGTTTTTT
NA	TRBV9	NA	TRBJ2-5	CASSYSSWETQYF	TGTGCCAGCAGCTACAGTTCTTGGGAGACCCAGTACTTC
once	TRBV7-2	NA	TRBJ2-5	CASSPGGRETQYF	TGTGCCAGCAGCCCCGGGGGGCGGGAGACCCAGTACTTC
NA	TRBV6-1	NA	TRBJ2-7	CASSEYRAYEQYF	TGTGCCAGCAGTGAATACAGGGCCTACGAGCAGTACTTC
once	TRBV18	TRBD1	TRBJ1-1	CASSYRDSNTEAFF	TGTGCCAGCTCCTACCGGGACAGTAACACTGAAGCTTTCTTT
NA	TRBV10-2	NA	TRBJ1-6	CASGTSIYNSPLHF	TGCGCCAGCGGGACTTCGATATATAATTCACCCCTCCACTTT
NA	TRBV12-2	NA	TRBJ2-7	CASRLPYEQYF	TGTGCAAGTCGCCTCCCCTACGAGCAGTACTTC
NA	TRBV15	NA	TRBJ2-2	CATSGRLQGSGELFF	TGTGCCACCAGCGGAAGGCTACAGGGATCCGGGGAGCTGTTTTTT
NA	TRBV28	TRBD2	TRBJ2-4	CASSDGGAKNIQYF	TGTGCCAGCAGCGACGGGGGGGCCAAAAACATTCAGTACTTC
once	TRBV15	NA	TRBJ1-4	CATSRGAGDVEKLFF	TGTGCCACCAGCAGAGGGGCAGGGGATGTTGAAAAACTGTTTTTT
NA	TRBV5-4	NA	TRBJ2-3	CASSLDTNTDTQYF	TGTGCCAGCAGCTTGGATACCAACACAGATACGCAGTATTTT
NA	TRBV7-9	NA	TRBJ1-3	CASSLDRASGGNTIYF	TGTGCCAGCAGCTTAGACAGGGCTTCGGGAGGAAACACCATATATTTT